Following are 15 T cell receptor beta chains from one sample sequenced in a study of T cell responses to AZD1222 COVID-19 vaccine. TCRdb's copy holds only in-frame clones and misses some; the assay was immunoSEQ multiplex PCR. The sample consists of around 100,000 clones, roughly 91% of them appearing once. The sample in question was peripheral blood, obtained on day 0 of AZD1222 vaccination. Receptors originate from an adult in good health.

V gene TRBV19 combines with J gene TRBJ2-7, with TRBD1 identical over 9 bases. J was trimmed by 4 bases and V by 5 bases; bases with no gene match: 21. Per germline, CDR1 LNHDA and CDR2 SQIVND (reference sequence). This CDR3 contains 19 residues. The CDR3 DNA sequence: TGTGCCAGTAGTCCCTCGGGGGACAGGGTTCCCCCCGGGGTGTACGAGCAGTACTTC. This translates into CASSPSGDRVPPGVYEQYF.

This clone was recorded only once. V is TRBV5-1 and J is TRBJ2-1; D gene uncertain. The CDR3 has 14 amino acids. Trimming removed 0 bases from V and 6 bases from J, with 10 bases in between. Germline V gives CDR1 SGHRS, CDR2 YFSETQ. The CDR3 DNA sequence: TGCGCCAGCAGCTTGGGACAAGAGTTCAATGAGCAGTTCTTC. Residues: CASSLGQEFNEQFF.

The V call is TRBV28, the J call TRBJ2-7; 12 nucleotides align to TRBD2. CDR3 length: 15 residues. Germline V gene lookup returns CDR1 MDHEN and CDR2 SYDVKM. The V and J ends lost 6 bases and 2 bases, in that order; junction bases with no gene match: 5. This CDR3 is CASRHLAGGTYEQYF. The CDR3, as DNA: TGTGCCAGCAGGCATCTAGCGGGAGGGACCTACGAGCAGTACTTC.

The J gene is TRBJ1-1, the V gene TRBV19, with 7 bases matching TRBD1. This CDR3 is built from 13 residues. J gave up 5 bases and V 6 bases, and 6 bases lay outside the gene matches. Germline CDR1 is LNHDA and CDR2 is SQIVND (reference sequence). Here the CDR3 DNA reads TGTGCCAGTAGAGGCCAGGGGGGGACTGAAGCTTTCTTT. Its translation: CASRGQGGTEAFF.

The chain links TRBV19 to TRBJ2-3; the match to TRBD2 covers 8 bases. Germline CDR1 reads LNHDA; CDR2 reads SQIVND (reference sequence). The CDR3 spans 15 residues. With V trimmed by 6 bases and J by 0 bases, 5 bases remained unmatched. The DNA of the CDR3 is TGTGCCAGTAGGCGCACTAGCGGCAGCACAGATACGCAGTATTTT. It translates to CASRRTSGSTDTQYF.

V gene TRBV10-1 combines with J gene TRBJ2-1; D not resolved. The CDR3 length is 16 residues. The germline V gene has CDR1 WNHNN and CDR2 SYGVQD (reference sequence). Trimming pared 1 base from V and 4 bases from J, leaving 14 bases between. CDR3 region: CASSEFRQAPYNEQFF. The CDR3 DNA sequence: TGCGCCAGCAGTGAGTTCCGGCAGGCGCCATACAATGAGCAGTTCTTC.

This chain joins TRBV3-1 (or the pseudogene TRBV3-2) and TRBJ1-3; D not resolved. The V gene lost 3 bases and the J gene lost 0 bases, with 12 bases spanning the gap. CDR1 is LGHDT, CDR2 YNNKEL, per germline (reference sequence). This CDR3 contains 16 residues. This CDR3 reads CASSQENRFSGNTIYF. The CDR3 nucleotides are TGTGCCAGCAGCCAGGAAAACAGATTCTCTGGAAACACCATATATTTT.

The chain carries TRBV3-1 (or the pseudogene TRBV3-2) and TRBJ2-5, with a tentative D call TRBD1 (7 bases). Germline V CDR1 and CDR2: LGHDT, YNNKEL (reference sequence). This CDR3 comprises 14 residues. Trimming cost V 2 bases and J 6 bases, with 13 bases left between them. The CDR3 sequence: CASSQKGAGKTQYF. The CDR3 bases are TGTGCCAGCAGCCAAAAGGGGGCGGGGAAGACCCAGTACTTC.

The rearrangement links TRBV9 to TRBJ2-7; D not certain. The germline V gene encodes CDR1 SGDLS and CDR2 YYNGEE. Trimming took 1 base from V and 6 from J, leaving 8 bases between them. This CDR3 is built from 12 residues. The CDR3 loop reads CASSVLFGEQYF. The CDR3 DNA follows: TGTGCCAGCAGCGTATTATTCGGCGAGCAGTACTTC.

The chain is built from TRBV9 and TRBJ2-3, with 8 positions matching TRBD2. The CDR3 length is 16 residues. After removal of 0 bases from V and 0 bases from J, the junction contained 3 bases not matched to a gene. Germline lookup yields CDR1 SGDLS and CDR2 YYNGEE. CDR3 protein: CASSVVPSGSTDTQYF. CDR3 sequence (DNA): TGTGCCAGCAGCGTAGTACCTAGCGGGAGCACAGATACGCAGTATTTT.

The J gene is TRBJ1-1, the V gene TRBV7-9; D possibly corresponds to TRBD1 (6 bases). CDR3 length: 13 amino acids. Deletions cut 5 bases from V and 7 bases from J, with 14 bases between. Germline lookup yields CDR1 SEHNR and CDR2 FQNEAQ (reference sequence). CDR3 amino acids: CASSTGLVIEAFF. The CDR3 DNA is TGTGCCAGCAGCACAGGGCTCGTGATTGAAGCTTTCTTT.

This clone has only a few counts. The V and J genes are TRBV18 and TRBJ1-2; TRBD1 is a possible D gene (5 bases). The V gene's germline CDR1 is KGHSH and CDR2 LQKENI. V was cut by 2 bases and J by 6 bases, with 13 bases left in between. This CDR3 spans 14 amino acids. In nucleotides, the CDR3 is TGTGCCAGCTCACCAGAAGTGAGGGGCGATGGCTACACCTTC. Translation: CASSPEVRGDGYTF.

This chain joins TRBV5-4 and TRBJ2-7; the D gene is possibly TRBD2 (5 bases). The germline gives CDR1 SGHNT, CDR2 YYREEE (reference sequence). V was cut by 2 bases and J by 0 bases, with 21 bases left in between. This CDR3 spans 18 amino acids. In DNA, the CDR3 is TGTGCCAGCAGCTTCCGCTTAATAGGGTGGACTGGCTCCTACGAGCAGTACTTC. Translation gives CASSFRLIGWTGSYEQYF.

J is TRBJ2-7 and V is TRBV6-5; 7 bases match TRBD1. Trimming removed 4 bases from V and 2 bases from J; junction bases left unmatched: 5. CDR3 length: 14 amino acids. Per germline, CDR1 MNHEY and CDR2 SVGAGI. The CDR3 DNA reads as TGTGCCAGCAGTTCCGGGGACAGAACCTACGAGCAGTACTTC. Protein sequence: CASSSGDRTYEQYF.

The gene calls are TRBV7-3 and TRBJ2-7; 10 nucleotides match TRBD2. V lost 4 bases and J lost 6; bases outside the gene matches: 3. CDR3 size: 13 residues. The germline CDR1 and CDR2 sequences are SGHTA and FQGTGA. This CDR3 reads CASSSLAGGEQYF. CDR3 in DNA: TGTGCCAGCAGCTCATTAGCGGGAGGCGAGCAGTACTTC.